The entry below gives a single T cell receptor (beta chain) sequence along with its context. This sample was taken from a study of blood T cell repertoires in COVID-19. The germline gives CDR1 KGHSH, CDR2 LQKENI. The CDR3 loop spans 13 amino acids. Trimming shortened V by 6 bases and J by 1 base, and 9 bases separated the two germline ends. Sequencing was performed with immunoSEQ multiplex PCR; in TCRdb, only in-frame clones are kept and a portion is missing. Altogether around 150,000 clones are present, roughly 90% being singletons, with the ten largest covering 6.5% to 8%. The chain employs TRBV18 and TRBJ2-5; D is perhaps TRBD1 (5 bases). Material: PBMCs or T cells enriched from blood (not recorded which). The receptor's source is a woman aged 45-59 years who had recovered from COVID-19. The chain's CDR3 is CASSPTVQETQYF. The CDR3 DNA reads TGTGCCAGCTCGCCGACAGTCCAAGAGACCCAGTACTTC.